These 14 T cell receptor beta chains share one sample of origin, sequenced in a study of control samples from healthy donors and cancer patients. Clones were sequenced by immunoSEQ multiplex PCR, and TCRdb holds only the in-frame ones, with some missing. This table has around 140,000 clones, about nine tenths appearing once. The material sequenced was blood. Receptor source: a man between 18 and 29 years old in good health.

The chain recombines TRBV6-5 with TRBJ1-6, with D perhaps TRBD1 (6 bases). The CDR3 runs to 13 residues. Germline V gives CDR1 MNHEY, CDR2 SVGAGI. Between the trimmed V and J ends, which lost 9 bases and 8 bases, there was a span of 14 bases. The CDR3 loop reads CARGALGDSPLHF. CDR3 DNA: TGTGCCAGGGGGGCTTTAGGGGATTCACCCCTCCACTTT.

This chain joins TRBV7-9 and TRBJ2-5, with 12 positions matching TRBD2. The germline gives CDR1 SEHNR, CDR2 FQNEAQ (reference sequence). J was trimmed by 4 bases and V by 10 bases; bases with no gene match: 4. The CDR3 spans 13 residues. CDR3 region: CATGLAGTETQYF. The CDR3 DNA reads TGTGCCACCGGACTAGCGGGGACAGAGACCCAGTACTTC.

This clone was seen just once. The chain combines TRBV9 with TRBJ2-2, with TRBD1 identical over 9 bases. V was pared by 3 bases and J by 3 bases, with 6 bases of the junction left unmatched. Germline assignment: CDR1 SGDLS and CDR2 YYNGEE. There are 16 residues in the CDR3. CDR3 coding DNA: TGTGCCAGCAGCGGGGGGACAGGGAGATACACCGGGGAGCTGTTTTTT. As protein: CASSGGTGRYTGELFF.

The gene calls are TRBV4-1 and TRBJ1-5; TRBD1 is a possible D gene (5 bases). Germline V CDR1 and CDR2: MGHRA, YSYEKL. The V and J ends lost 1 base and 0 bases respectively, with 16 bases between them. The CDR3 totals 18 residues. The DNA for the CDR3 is TGCGCCAGCAGCCAAGGTTACTTTGGAGGGGTTAGCAATCAGCCCCAGCATTTT. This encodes CASSQGYFGGVSNQPQHF.

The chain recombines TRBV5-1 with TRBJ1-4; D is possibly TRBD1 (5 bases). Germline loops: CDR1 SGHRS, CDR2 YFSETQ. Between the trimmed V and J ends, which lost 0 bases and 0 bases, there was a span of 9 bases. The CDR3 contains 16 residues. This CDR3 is CASSLGRAATNEKLFF. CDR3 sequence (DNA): TGCGCCAGCAGCTTGGGCAGGGCAGCAACTAATGAAAAACTGTTTTTT.

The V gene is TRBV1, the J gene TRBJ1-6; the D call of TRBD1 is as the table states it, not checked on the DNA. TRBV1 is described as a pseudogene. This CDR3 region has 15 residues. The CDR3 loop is CTSSLPGQPNSPLHF. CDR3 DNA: TGCACCAGCAGTCTCCCGGGACAGCCGAATTCACCCCTCCACTTT.

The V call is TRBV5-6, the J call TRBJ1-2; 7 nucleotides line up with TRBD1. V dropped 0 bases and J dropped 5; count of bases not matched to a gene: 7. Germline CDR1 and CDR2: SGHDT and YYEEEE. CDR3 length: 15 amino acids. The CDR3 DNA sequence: TGTGCCAGCAGCTTGGCTAGGGGGCCGTCTTATGGCTACACCTTC. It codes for CASSLARGPSYGYTF.

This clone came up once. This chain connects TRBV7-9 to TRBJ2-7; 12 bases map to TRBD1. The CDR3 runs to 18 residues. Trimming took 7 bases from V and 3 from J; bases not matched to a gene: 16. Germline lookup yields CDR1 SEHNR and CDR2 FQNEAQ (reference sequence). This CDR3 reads CASTHSTGTGGAVYEQYF. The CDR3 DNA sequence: TGTGCCAGCACCCACTCGACCGGGACAGGGGGCGCAGTCTACGAGCAGTACTTC.

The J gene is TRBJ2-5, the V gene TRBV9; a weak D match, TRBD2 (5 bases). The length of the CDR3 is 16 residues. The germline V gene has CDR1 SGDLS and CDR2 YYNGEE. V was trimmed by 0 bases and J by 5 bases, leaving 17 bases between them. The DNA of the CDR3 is TGTGCCAGCAGCGTAGCGCCCCCGAGCGGCGGGGAGACCCAGTACTTC. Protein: CASSVAPPSGGETQYF.

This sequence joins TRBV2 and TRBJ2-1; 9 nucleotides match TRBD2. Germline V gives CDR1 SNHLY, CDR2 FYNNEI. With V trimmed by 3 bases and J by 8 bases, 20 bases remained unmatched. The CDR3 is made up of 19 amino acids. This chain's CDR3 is CASSEDLVWRLAGSDEQFF. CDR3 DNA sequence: TGTGCCAGCAGTGAGGACTTGGTTTGGCGTCTAGCGGGGTCGGATGAGCAGTTCTTC.

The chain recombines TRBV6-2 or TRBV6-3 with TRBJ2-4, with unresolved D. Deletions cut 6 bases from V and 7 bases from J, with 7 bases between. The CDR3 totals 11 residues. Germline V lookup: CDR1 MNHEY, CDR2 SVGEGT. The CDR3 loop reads CASSRANIQYF. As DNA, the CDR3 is TGTGCCAGCAGCCGAGCGAACATTCAGTACTTC.

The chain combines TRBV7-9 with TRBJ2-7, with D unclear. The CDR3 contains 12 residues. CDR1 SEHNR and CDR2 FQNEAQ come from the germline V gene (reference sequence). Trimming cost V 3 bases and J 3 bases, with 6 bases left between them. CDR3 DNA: TGTGCCAGCAGCTTTGGTAGCTACGAGCAGTACTTC. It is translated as CASSFGSYEQYF.

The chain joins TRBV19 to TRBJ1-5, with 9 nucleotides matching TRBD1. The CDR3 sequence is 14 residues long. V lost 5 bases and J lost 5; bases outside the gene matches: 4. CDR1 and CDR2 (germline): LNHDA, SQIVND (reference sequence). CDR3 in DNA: TGTGCCAGTAGTTCAACAGGGGGCGATCAGCCCCAGCATTTT. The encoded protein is CASSSTGGDQPQHF. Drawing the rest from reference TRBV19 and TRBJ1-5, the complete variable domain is DGGITQSPKYLFRKEGQNVTLSCEQNLNHDAMYWYRQDPGQGLRLIYYSQIVNDFQKGDIAEGYSVSREKKESFPLTVTSAQKNPTAFYLCASSSTGGDQPQHFGDGTRLSIL.

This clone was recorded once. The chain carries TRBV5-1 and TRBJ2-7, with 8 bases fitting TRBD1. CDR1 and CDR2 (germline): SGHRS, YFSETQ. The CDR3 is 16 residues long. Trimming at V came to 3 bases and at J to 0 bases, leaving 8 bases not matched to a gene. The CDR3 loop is CASSWGTGLYSYEQYF. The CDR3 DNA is TGCGCCAGCAGCTGGGGGACAGGCCTATACTCCTACGAGCAGTACTTC.